Sequencing of this T cell receptor beta chain was carried out in a study of identical twins. The CDR3 runs to 17 residues. Germline CDR1 and CDR2: MNHNS and SASEGT. The V gene lost 1 base and the J gene lost 2 bases, with 12 bases spanning the gap. Of note for this clonotype: The antigen remains unidentified.

Points from the study as a whole: Abundant cord blood beta clonotypes carried fewer insertions; memory repertoires showed none.

cDNA molecules carried unique molecular identifiers, and template switching added a universal primer site. A single record per CDR3 protein comes from TCRdb applying MiXCR to the 5' RACE reads. This repertoire shows about 250,000 distinct CDR3 sequences, 7.5% found once; its top ten account for 5.4%. These same data were also listed under a study on yellow fever vaccine responses in identical twins.

The receptor comes from a woman aged 18 to 35 in good health. Specimen: CD8+ T cells sorted from blood. J is TRBJ2-6 and V is TRBV6-1, with TRBD2 as a possible D gene (6 bases). DNA of the CDR3: TGTGCCAGCAGTGAAGGCCCGTGGGGGGCTGGGGCCAACGTCCTGACTTTC. It translates to CASSEGPWGAGANVLTF.